This TCR beta chain was observed in a study of T cell responses to AZD1222 COVID-19 vaccine. Regarding the study as a whole: The study identified only five to seven AZD1222 recipients as seropositive at baseline. Females outnumbered males among donors, who were mostly white British; clonal diversity was possibly underestimated.

Second doses were pooled across both intervals (about 4 or about 12 weeks). Worth noting for this clone: Its antigen is as yet unknown.

Profiled with immunoSEQ multiplex PCR; TCRdb holds only in-frame clones, not every one. The sample lists approximately 100,000 clones; over 75% were seen once. The sample was peripheral blood, taken 28 days after the second AZD1222 dose. The source of this sequence is an adult who received the AZD1222 COVID-19 vaccine.

The CDR3 region is CASSQGPGPQHF. The CDR3 DNA is TGTGCCAGCAGCCAAGGCCCTGGACCCCAGCATTTT. The gene calls are TRBV28 and TRBJ1-5, with no clear D. This CDR3 region has 12 residues. Trimming took off 6 bases at V and 10 bases at J, with 13 bases between the two ends. CDR1 and CDR2 from the germline V gene are MDHEN and SYDVKM.